This T cell receptor (beta chain) emerged from a study of shared T cell receptors in the human thymus. The CDR3 covers 14 residues. The germline V gene encodes CDR1 LGHNT and CDR2 FRNRAP. V was pared by 1 base and J by 6 bases, with 10 bases between. Here immunoSEQ multiplex PCR was the method, and the copy in TCRdb shows in-frame clones only, minus some. The sample includes under 850,000 clones, roughly 90% of them seen just once. The same data also contributed to another study, on human thymus T cells. In that study: Apparent skewing of V and J gene usage characterized both thymic and blood repertoires. Highly overlapping thymic repertoires among unrelated individuals were reported in related research.

The specimen sequenced was thymocytes. This receptor was obtained from a boy less than two years old with a congenital heart defect. The V gene is TRBV12-5, the J gene TRBJ2-1; no reliable D call. Written as DNA, the CDR3 is TGTGCTAGTGGTTTGGCGCCGCACTTCAATGAGCAGTTCTTC. It encodes CASGLAPHFNEQFF.